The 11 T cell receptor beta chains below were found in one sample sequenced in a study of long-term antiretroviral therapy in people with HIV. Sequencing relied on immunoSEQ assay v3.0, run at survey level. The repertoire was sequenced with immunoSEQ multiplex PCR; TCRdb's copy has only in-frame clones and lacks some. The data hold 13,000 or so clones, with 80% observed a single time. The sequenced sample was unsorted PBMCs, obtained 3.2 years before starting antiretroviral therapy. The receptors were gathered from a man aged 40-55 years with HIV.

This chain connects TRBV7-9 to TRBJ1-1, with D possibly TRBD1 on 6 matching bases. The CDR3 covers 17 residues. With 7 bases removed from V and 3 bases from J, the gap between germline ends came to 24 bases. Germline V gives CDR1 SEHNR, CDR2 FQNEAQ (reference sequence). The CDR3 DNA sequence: TGTGCCAGCACCACAGGGTGGAAGGTTACTGGCGACACTGAAGCTTTCTTT. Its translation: CASTTGWKVTGDTEAFF.

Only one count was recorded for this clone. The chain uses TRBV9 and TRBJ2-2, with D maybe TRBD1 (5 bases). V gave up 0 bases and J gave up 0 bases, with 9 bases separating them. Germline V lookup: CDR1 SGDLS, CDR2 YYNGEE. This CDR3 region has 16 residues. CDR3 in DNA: TGTGCCAGCAGCGTAGGGCAGGGCCCGAACACCGGGGAGCTGTTTTTT. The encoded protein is CASSVGQGPNTGELFF.

CDR3 protein: CASSATGGNTEAFF. DNA for the CDR3: TGTGCCAGTAGTGCTACCGGGGGGAACACTGAAGCTTTCTTT. V usage is TRBV19 and J usage is TRBJ1-1; D is possibly TRBD1 (5 bases). There are 14 residues in the CDR3. The germline gives CDR1 LNHDA, CDR2 SQIVND (reference sequence). V gave up 5 bases and J gave up 1 base, with 11 bases separating them.

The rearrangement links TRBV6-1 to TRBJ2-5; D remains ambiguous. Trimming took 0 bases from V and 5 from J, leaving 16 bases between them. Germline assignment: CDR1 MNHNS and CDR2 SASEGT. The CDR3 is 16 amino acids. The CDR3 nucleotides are TGTGCCAGCAGTGAAGCAAGGTGGGTTCCACGGGAGACCCAGTACTTC. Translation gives CASSEARWVPRETQYF.

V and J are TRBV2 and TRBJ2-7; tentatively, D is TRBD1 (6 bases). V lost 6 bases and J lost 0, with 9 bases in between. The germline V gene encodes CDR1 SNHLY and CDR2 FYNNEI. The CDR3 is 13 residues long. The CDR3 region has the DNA TGTGCCAGCAGCCAGGGGCCCTCCTACGAGCAGTACTTC. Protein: CASSQGPSYEQYF.

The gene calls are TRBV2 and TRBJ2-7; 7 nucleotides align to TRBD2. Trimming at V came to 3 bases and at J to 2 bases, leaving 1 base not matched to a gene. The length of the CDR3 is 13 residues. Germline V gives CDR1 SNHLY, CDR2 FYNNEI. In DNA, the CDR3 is TGTGCCAGCAGTGACGGGGGGACCTACGAGCAGTACTTC. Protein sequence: CASSDGGTYEQYF.

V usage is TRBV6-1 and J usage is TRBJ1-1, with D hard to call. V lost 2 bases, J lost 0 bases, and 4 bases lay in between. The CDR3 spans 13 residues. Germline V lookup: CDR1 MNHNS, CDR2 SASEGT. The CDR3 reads CASSESLNTEAFF. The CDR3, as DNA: TGTGCCAGCAGTGAATCATTGAACACTGAAGCTTTCTTT.

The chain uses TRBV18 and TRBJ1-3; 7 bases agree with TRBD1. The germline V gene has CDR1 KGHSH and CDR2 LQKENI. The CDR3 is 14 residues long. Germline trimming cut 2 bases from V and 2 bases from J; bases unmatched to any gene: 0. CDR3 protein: CASSPDRAGNTIYF. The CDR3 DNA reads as TGTGCCAGCTCACCAGACAGGGCTGGAAACACCATATATTTT.

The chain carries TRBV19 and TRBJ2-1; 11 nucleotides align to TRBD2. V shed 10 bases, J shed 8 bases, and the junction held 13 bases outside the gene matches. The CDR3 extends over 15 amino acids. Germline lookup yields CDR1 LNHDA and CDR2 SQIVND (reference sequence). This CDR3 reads CATHHGGTSGDEQFF. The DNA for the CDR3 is TGTGCCACCCACCACGGGGGGACTAGCGGCGATGAGCAGTTCTTC.

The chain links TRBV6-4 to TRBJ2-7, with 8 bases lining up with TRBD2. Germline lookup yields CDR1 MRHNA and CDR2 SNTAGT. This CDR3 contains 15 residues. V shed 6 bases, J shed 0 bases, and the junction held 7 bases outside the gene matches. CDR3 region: CASRRGGPSSYEQYF. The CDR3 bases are TGTGCCAGCAGGCGCGGGGGGCCGAGCTCCTACGAGCAGTACTTC.

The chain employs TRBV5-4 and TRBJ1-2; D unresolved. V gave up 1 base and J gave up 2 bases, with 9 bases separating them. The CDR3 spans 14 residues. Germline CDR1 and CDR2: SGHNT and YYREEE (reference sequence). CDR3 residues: CASSLQDRNYGYTF. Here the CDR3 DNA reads TGTGCCAGCAGCTTGCAGGACCGGAACTATGGCTACACCTTC.